Listed here are 22 T cell receptor beta chains from one sample, sequenced in a study of blood T cells in healthy people across ages. Primed by a sample-barcoded 5' primer and a J-beta primer mix, a second PCR proceeded for roughly 7 to 12 cycles. Via MiXCR, TCRdb re-called the 5' RACE reads, giving one row per CDR3 protein. The sample includes 700,000 to 850,000 distinct CDR3 sequences, 50% to 65% of them seen just once. The sample comprised blood. Receptor source: an elderly man in good health.

This clonotype was detected only a few times. The chain has TRBV24-1 and TRBJ2-3; D is unclear. The V end lost 2 bases, the J end lost 2 bases, and 13 bases lay between the germline ends. There are 16 residues in the CDR3. Germline V CDR1 and CDR2: KGHDR, SFDVKD. The CDR3 is CATSDSGVGSTDTQYF. CDR3 DNA sequence: TGTGCCACCAGTGATTCCGGAGTAGGATCCACAGATACGCAGTATTTT.

This chain connects TRBV11-1 to TRBJ1-1; no reliable D call. Germline CDR1 SGHAT, CDR2 FQDESV (reference sequence). V was pared by 2 bases and J by 1 base, with 11 bases between. The CDR3 is 15 amino acids. The CDR3 protein is CASSLFLGRNTEAFF. CDR3 nucleotide sequence: TGTGCCAGCAGCTTATTCCTAGGACGGAACACTGAAGCTTTCTTT.

The chain joins TRBV21-1 to TRBJ1-5; TRBD1, as called in the table, went unchecked against the DNA. TRBV21-1 is a listed pseudogene. The CDR3 contains 14 residues. DNA for the CDR3: TGTGCCAGCAGCAAGACAGGGGGCAATCAGCCCCAGCATTTT. It translates to CASSKTGGNQPQHF.

The chain uses TRBV10-3 and TRBJ2-1; TRBD2 is a possible D gene (6 bases). This CDR3 spans 16 amino acids. Per the germline V gene, CDR1 is ENHRY and CDR2 is SYGVKD. V lost 10 bases, J lost 0 bases, and 19 bases lay in between. The CDR3 is CASLPGLASSYNEQFF. The CDR3 DNA is TGTGCCAGCTTACCGGGACTCGCTAGCTCCTACAATGAGCAGTTCTTC.

J is TRBJ2-5 and V is TRBV4-1; 10 positions agree with TRBD2. Germline V CDR1 and CDR2: MGHRA, YSYEKL. V shed 1 base and J 11 bases; nucleotides not matched to a gene: 13. CDR3 length equals 16 residues. In DNA, the CDR3 is TGCGCCAGCAGCCAAGCTGCCGGGACTAGCGACAATGAGCAGTACTTC. Translation: CASSQAAGTSDNEQYF.

The genes are TRBV2 and TRBJ2-6, with D perhaps TRBD2 (6 bases). The ends were cut back, 5 bases at V and 0 bases at J, with 17 bases in the middle. This CDR3 is built from 18 residues. CDR1 is SNHLY and CDR2 is FYNNEI in the germline V gene. The CDR3 protein is CASSPTGAGLSGANVLTF. The CDR3 DNA reads as TGTGCCAGCAGTCCCACCGGAGCGGGCCTCTCTGGGGCCAACGTCCTGACTTTC.

The rearrangement joins TRBV20-1 to TRBJ2-5, with D possibly matching TRBD1 (6 bases). Germline V gene sequence: CDR1 DFQATT, CDR2 SNEGSKA (reference sequence). V was pared by 0 bases and J by 0 bases, with 11 bases between. This CDR3 region has 15 residues. CDR3 sequence: CSARDGRQDQETQYF. The DNA of the CDR3 is TGCAGTGCTAGAGATGGGAGACAGGACCAAGAGACCCAGTACTTC.

This clonotype showed up many times. The chain joins TRBV20-1 to TRBJ2-7; TRBD2 matches 14 bases. The CDR3 consists of 15 residues. Germline V gene lookup returns CDR1 DFQATT and CDR2 SNEGSKA (reference sequence). J gave up 7 bases and V 4 bases, and 9 bases lay outside the gene matches. CDR3 nucleotides: TGCAGTGCTACTTCGGGACTAGCGGGAGTCAATGAGCAGTACTTC. This translates into CSATSGLAGVNEQYF.

The V gene is TRBV27, the J gene TRBJ1-5; perhaps TRBD1 as D (5 bases). Per the germline V gene, CDR1 is MNHEY and CDR2 is SMNVEV (reference sequence). V lost 2 bases and J 0 bases, leaving 8 bases between the germline ends. The CDR3 loop spans 15 amino acids. CDR3 in amino acids: CASSLQGDSNQPQHF. CDR3 coding DNA: TGTGCCAGCAGTTTACAGGGCGATAGCAATCAGCCCCAGCATTTT.

The chain is built from TRBV20-1 and TRBJ2-4, with 13 bases matching TRBD2. With 4 bases clipped from V and 3 bases from J, the junction kept 12 bases outside the gene matches. CDR3 size: 18 residues. Germline V lookup: CDR1 DFQATT, CDR2 SNEGSKA (reference sequence). CDR3 in DNA: TGCAGTGCTACGCTTCGGACTAGCGGGAGCTCTGTCAAAAACATTCAGTACTTC. It specifies CSATLRTSGSSVKNIQYF.

The J gene is TRBJ2-6, the V gene TRBV10-3; no clear D. CDR1 is ENHRY, CDR2 SYGVKD, per germline. V was trimmed by 8 bases and J by 0 bases, leaving 11 bases between them. The CDR3 extends over 15 amino acids. The CDR3 loop is CAISNPVSGANVLTF. The CDR3 coding sequence is TGTGCCATCTCGAATCCGGTCTCTGGGGCCAACGTCCTGACTTTC.

The chain links TRBV6-2 or TRBV6-3 to TRBJ2-7, with TRBD1 as a possible D gene (5 bases). The CDR3 is 12 residues long. The V and J ends lost 6 bases and 1 base respectively, with 7 bases between them. Germline V gene lookup returns CDR1 MNHEY and CDR2 SVGEGT. The CDR3 sequence: CASRTVSYEQYF. The CDR3 nucleotides read TGTGCCAGCAGGACAGTTTCCTACGAGCAGTACTTC.

This clonotype was observed a few times. This chain joins TRBV28 and TRBJ2-2; no reliable D call. V lost 5 bases and J lost 6, with 13 bases in between. The CDR3 runs 14 residues. CDR1 is MDHEN and CDR2 is SYDVKM in the germline V gene. In DNA, the CDR3 is TGTGCCAGCAGTGCCCCCCTCGTGGCCGGGGAGCTGTTTTTT. Translated, it gives CASSAPLVAGELFF.

This sequence joins TRBV20-1 and TRBJ2-4; weak D call: TRBD2 (6 bases). With the DNA end fitting TRBJ2-7 better, the J assignment may be wrong. The length of the CDR3 is 13 residues. Germline lookup yields CDR1 DFQATT and CDR2 SNEGSKA (reference sequence). The CDR3 nucleotides read TGCAGCCAATTGAAGGCGGGATTGAACGAGCAGTACTTC. This encodes CSQLKAGLNEQYF.

This clonotype was observed at least ten times. This sequence joins TRBV20-1 and TRBJ2-7; 11 positions match TRBD2. The junction had 12 bases not matched to a gene; V was cut back by 3 bases and J by 2 bases. CDR3 length: 17 residues. The germline CDR1 and CDR2 sequences are DFQATT and SNEGSKA (reference sequence). DNA for the CDR3: TGCAGTGCTAGTTCGCCAATGGTAGCGGGAGGGACCTACGAGCAGTACTTC. It translates to CSASSPMVAGGTYEQYF.

Only a few counts were recorded for this clonotype. The genes are TRBV6-5 and TRBJ2-5; 11 nucleotides agree with TRBD2. V lost 0 bases to trimming and J lost 4 bases; unmatched junction nucleotides: 4. Germline loops: CDR1 MNHEY, CDR2 SVGAGI. The CDR3 is 16 amino acids. In DNA form, the CDR3 reads TGTGCCAGCAGTTACTCAGAACTAGCGGGAGCAGAGACCCAGTACTTC. It codes for CASSYSELAGAETQYF.

The V gene is TRBV20-1, the J gene TRBJ2-1; TRBD1 is a possible D gene (5 bases). Germline V gene sequence: CDR1 DFQATT, CDR2 SNEGSKA (reference sequence). This CDR3 contains 13 residues. The V gene lost 3 bases and the J gene lost 2 bases, with 8 bases spanning the gap. Here the CDR3 reads CSASEGAYNEQFF. The DNA for the CDR3 is TGCAGTGCTAGTGAAGGGGCCTACAATGAGCAGTTCTTC.

This clonotype was seen more than once but under ten times. V usage is TRBV11-1 and J usage is TRBJ2-3; 12 bases map to TRBD1. The J segment lost 6 bases and the V segment lost 5 bases, leaving 6 bases of the junction unmatched. This CDR3 comprises 15 residues. In germline, CDR1 is SGHAT, CDR2 FQDESV (reference sequence). The CDR3 sequence is CASSDRDRGQDTQYF. For the CDR3, the DNA is TGTGCCAGCAGCGACCGGGACAGGGGGCAGGATACGCAGTATTTT.

This clonotype was observed a few times. The genes are TRBV14 and TRBJ2-3, with a weak D call TRBD2 (5 bases). The V gene lost 7 bases and the J gene lost 2 bases, with 16 bases spanning the gap. The CDR3 runs 15 residues. Germline V CDR1 and CDR2: SGHDN, FVKESK. The CDR3 here is CASTRTGDPTDTQYF. In nucleotides, the CDR3 is TGTGCCAGCACCCGGACCGGGGATCCCACAGATACGCAGTATTTT. Looking up the rest from reference TRBV14 and TRBJ2-3 gives the full variable domain: EAGVTQFPSHSVIEKGQTVTLRCDPISGHDNLYWYRRVMGKEIKFLLHFVKESKQDESGMPNNRFLAERTGGTYSTLKVQPAELEDSGVYFCASTRTGDPTDTQYFGPGTRLTVL.

This clonotype showed up just once. A read error may account for a junction end that differs from germline. The rearrangement links TRBV5-1 to TRBJ2-6; TRBD1 is a possible D gene (5 bases). Germline CDR1 and CDR2: SGHRS and YFSETQ. The CDR3 is 15 amino acids. Here the CDR3 reads CASSFAGTGASVLTF. CDR3 DNA: TGCGCCAGCAGCTTCGCAGGTACTGGGGCCAGCGTCCTGACTTTC.

This sequence joins TRBV7-9 and TRBJ1-2; 11 nucleotides line up with TRBD1. Germline loops: CDR1 SEHNR, CDR2 FQNEAQ (reference sequence). V was pared by 5 bases and J by 7 bases, with 15 bases of the junction left unmatched. The CDR3 covers 17 residues. The chain's CDR3 is CASSRLGQGAAMFGYTF. The CDR3 DNA reads as TGTGCCAGCAGCAGATTAGGACAGGGGGCGGCAATGTTTGGCTACACCTTC.

The V and J genes are TRBV29-1 and TRBJ2-1; unclear D gene. With the DNA end fitting TRBJ2-7 better, the J assignment may be wrong. The CDR3 totals 11 residues. Germline V lookup: CDR1 SQVTM, CDR2 ANQGSEA. DNA of the CDR3: TGCAGCGTGGACCACTACAATGAGCAGTACTTC. Protein sequence: CSVDHYNEQYF.